The clone carrying this TCR beta chain has a handful of counts. Its matching antigen is unknown. This sample was taken from a study of T-cell reconstitution after alpha-beta-depleted transplantation in children. Study results and limitations: Two months or so post-transplant, alpha-beta T cells reportedly derived from several hundred expanded graft clones. High day-60 TCRbeta diversity in some patients came from surviving recipient T cells and thymic progenitors.

This CDR3 region has 14 residues. Germline CDR1 is MNHNS and CDR2 is SASEGT. V lost 6 bases and J lost 2, with 14 bases in between. Unique molecular identifiers were used in preparing the TCRbeta library. TCRdb processed the PCR reads anew with MiXCR; each CDR3 protein has one entry. The sample consists of 700,000 or so distinct CDR3 sequences, roughly 13% of them appearing once. This TCR was sampled from a girl aged 2 to 10 with congenital amegakaryocytic thrombocytopenia, due to receive a stem cell transplant. V is TRBV6-1 and J is TRBJ2-7, with D possibly matching TRBD2 (7 bases). The sequencing here drew on PBMCs, taken before TCRalphabeta/CD19-depleted stem cell transplant. CDR3: CASSTGGFPYEQYF. The CDR3 nucleotides read TGTGCCAGCAGCACGGGGGGCTTCCCCTACGAGCAGTACTTC.